One T cell receptor beta chain is described in this entry. Its antigen is unidentified. Trimming cost V 4 bases and J 2 bases, with 18 bases left between them. Germline V gene lookup returns CDR1 SGHRS and CDR2 YFSETQ. The CDR3 is 16 amino acids. All patients experienced relapse after autologous stem cell transplantation, and brentuximab vedotin exposure was variable. This entry belongs to a study of PD-1 blockade in classical Hodgkin lymphoma. Whole-study results and caveats: Reported findings placed baseline TCR diversity lower in newly diagnosed patients (compared with healthy donors).

The repertoire was sequenced with immunoSEQ multiplex PCR; TCRdb's copy has only in-frame clones and lacks some. Among 90,000 to 130,000 clones listed, 70% to 90% were seen once. The chain employs TRBV5-1 and TRBJ2-5; D possibly corresponds to TRBD2 (5 bases). The receptor comes from a human donor with classical Hodgkin lymphoma. This specimen was peripheral blood mononuclear cells (PBMCs), taken before the second cycle of nivolumab. This chain's CDR3 is CASSILATGVQETQYF. CDR3 in DNA: TGCGCCAGCAGCATCCTAGCAACCGGGGTACAAGAGACCCAGTACTTC. The entire variable domain, with the rest obtained from reference TRBV5-1 and TRBJ2-5, is as follows: KAGVTQTPRYLIKTRGQQVTLSCSPISGHRSVSWYQQTPGQGLQFLFEYFSETQRNKGNFPGRFSGRQFSNSRSEMNVSTLELGDSALYLCASSILATGVQETQYFGPGTRLLVL.